This is a list of T cell receptor beta chains from one sample in a study of CD8+ T cells in alopecia areata. The repertoire was sequenced with immunoSEQ multiplex PCR; TCRdb's copy has only in-frame clones and lacks some. The table lists about 260,000 clones, about three fifths of them singletons, with more than 0.85% in the top ten. Sequencing was performed on CD4+ T cells sorted from blood, taken at roughly week 53, from a patient treated with tofacitinib. The receptors were gathered from a human donor with alopecia areata. The CDR3 runs from the conserved cysteine through the conserved F or W. A D gene is named only where the DNA matches it firmly. The size entry is marked missing in some rows and otherwise reads once, few, many or a size class.

d_call j_call clone_size v_call cdr3_nt cdr3_aa
TRBD1 TRBJ1-2 few TRBV11-2 TGTGCCAGCAGCTTACCCCAGGGGGGAAACTATGGCTACACCTTC CASSLPQGGNYGYTF
TRBD2 TRBJ2-1 once TRBV27 TGTGCCAGCAGTCCGGCGGGGGGGCGCAGAAATGAGCAGTTCTTC CASSPAGGRRNEQFF
- TRBJ1-6 - TRBV6-6 TGTGCCAGCAGTTACGCGGGGGGCTCTTACGGTTCACCCCTCCACTTT CASSYAGGSYGSPLHF
- TRBJ2-3 few TRBV2 TGTGCCAGCAGGGGGATTGATACGCAGTATTTT CASRGIDTQYF
- TRBJ1-1 - TRBV2 TGTGCCAGCAGGACCCTTGGGGCGTCTGAGGCTTTCTTT CASRTLGASEAFF
TRBD1 TRBJ2-7 few TRBV27 TGTGCCAGCGGTCCGGGACAGGCTCCCTACGAGCAGTACTTC CASGPGQAPYEQYF
- TRBJ2-3 - TRBV7-8 TGTGCCAGCAGCTTATCGCTAGCAACGGGGGATACGCAGTATTTT CASSLSLATGDTQYF
- TRBJ1-1 - TRBV7-3 TGTGCCAGCAGCTCCACACTGAACACTGAAGCTTTCTTT CASSSTLNTEAFF
TRBD2 TRBJ2-3 - TRBV29-1 TGCAGCGTTGACTGGCGGGGGGGAAACACAGATACGCAGTATTTT CSVDWRGGNTDTQYF
- TRBJ1-2 - TRBV5-4 TGTGCCAGCAGCTTGCGGGCCCAGGGGTTTGGCTACACCTTC CASSLRAQGFGYTF
- TRBJ1-6 - TRBV4-2 TGTGCCAGCAGCCAAGTTAAGGGGTCACCCCTCCACTTT CASSQVKGSPLHF
TRBD1 TRBJ2-5 few TRBV29-1 TGCAGCGGTCGGACAGGGCCACGAGAGACCCAGTACTTC CSGRTGPRETQYF
TRBD1 TRBJ2-7 few TRBV29-1 TGCAGCGTTGAAGATCGCGGGACAGGGATCTACGAGCAGTACTTC CSVEDRGTGIYEQYF
- TRBJ2-1 once TRBV6-5 TGTGCCAGCAGTTACCGTAGAAGCTCCTACAATGAGCAGTTCTTC CASSYRRSSYNEQFF
TRBD1 TRBJ2-7 - TRBV15 TGTGCCACCAGCCAGGACAGGGGGGCCGAGCAGTACTTC CATSQDRGAEQYF
- TRBJ2-3 - TRBV29-1 TGCAGCGTTTCACCAACCACAGATACGCAGTATTTT CSVSPTTDTQYF
- TRBJ1-2 - TRBV6-5 TGTGCCAGCAAGAGAGTCGATGGTGGCTACACCTTC CASKRVDGGYTF
TRBD1 TRBJ1-1 few TRBV27 TGTGCCAGCAGTCCGTGGACAGGTTTGAACACTGAAGCTTTCTTT CASSPWTGLNTEAFF
- TRBJ2-7 - TRBV30 TGTGCCGGAGCCCTCAGCGTTACTTCTAACGAGCAGTACTTC CAGALSVTSNEQYF
TRBD2 TRBJ2-3 - TRBV9 TGTGCCAGCAGCAAAGTGCGGGGGGGCCTGACAGATACGCAGTATTTT CASSKVRGGLTDTQYF
- TRBJ2-1 - TRBV27 TGTGCCAGCAGTTCCCCACCACTCTTTTTTCGGTTCTTC CASSSPPLFFRFF
TRBD1 TRBJ1-6 - TRBV7-3 TGTGCCAGCAGCCACTCAGGGGGCCGTCCCGATTCACCCCTCCACTTT CASSHSGGRPDSPLHF
- TRBJ1-5 - TRBV29-1 TGCAGCGTTGCCCAGGGTCGGGGCAATCAGCCCCAGCATTTT CSVAQGRGNQPQHF
- TRBJ1-1 - TRBV30 TGTGCCTGGAGTCTTAGGGGAGAAGACACTGAAGCTTTCTTT CAWSLRGEDTEAFF
- TRBJ2-5 - TRBV6-5 TGTGCCAGCAGAAGGAAAGAGACTTGGGAGACCCAGTACTTC CASRRKETWETQYF
TRBD2 TRBJ2-1 few TRBV14 TGTGCCAGCAGCCAAGATTTGGCTAGCGGGGAGCAGTTCTTC CASSQDLASGEQFF
TRBD2 TRBJ2-7 - TRBV20-1 TGCAGTGCTACGGGCGGGGGCGAGCAGTACTTC CSATGGGEQYF
TRBD1 TRBJ1-4 once TRBV2 TGTGCCAGCAGTGATTTCGGGACAGGGAATGAAAAACTGTTTTTT CASSDFGTGNEKLFF
TRBD1 TRBJ2-5 - TRBV30 TGTGCCTGGAGTGCCCCCTGGGACAGGGTGAGGGAGACCCAGTACTTC CAWSAPWDRVRETQYF
- TRBJ2-7 - TRBV29-1 TGCAGCGTCTTTGACAGGAAGAGCTCCTACGAGCAGTACTTC CSVFDRKSSYEQYF
TRBD1 TRBJ1-6 few TRBV15 TGTGCCACCAGACAGGGGGAACATTCACCCCTCCACTTT CATRQGEHSPLHF
- TRBJ1-4 few TRBV14 TGTGCCAGCAGCCAATGGAGGACGAACGAAAAACTGTTTTTT CASSQWRTNEKLFF
- TRBJ2-1 - TRBV5-1 TGCGCCAGCAGAATAGACGGGCTACCCTACAATGAGCAGTTCTTC CASRIDGLPYNEQFF
- TRBJ1-2 - TRBV9 TGTGCCAGCAGCGTAGCCAGGGAAAATAACTATGGCTACACCTTC CASSVARENNYGYTF
TRBD2 TRBJ2-7 - TRBV5-1 TGCGCCAGCAGCCTCTCCCTAGCGGGAGCGGGGGAGCAGTACTTC CASSLSLAGAGEQYF
- TRBJ1-2 - TRBV30 TGTGCCTGGAGTCTTTCTGGCTATGGCTACACCTTC CAWSLSGYGYTF
- TRBJ1-1 - TRBV25-1 TGTGCCAGCAGTAGCCCCTGGGACACTGAAGCTTTCTTT CASSSPWDTEAFF
- TRBJ2-7 - TRBV30 TGTGCCTGGAGCCCCTGGCGGGGAAACGAGCAGTACTTC CAWSPWRGNEQYF
- TRBJ1-6 - TRBV5-6 TGTGCCAGCAGCTTGTGGAGGGCTCCTTCACCCCTCCACTTT CASSLWRAPSPLHF
- TRBJ1-6 - TRBV29-1 TGCAGCGTCGAAGGGGTGTCCTATAATTCACCCCTCCACTTT CSVEGVSYNSPLHF
TRBD1 TRBJ2-5 - TRBV7-6 TGTGCCAGCAGCTTACGGTTTGTCGGCAGGGGGCAAGAGACCCAGTACTTC CASSLRFVGRGQETQYF
- TRBJ2-7 - TRBV29-1 TGCAGCGTCCTGACAGAGTACGAGCAGTACTTC CSVLTEYEQYF
- TRBJ1-4 few TRBV27 TGTGCCAGCAGTTTCCGGACCGGGGGCGCTGAAAAACTGTTTTTT CASSFRTGGAEKLFF
- TRBJ1-1 few TRBV6-5 TGTGCCAGCCAAAAGGGAACTGAAGCTTTCTTT CASQKGTEAFF
- TRBJ1-5 - TRBV30 TGTGCCTGGAGTGTCGGGGGAGCTAGCAATCAGCCCCAGCATTTT CAWSVGGASNQPQHF
TRBD2 TRBJ2-7 - TRBV29-1 TGCAGCGTTACACCCCCGGGACTAGCTAGCGAGCAGTACTTC CSVTPPGLASEQYF
- TRBJ1-5 - TRBV6-1 TGTGCCAGCAGTGAGGTGGGGGCCCGGCAGCCCCAGCATTTT CASSEVGARQPQHF
- TRBJ2-5 once TRBV7-9 TGTGCCAGCAGCCCTAGGGCGGGGCGCCTGGGGGAGACCCAGTACTTC CASSPRAGRLGETQYF
TRBD1 TRBJ1-4 few TRBV25-1 TGTGCCAGCAGTGAGGCGACAGGGAGGGCTGAAAAACTGTTTTTT CASSEATGRAEKLFF
- TRBJ2-5 once TRBV2 TGTGCCAGCAGTGACGAGGAGACCCAGTACTTC CASSDEETQYF
- TRBJ1-1 once TRBV30 TGTGCCTCCGGACAAAATGAAGCTTTCTTT CASGQNEAFF
- TRBJ2-7 - TRBV30 TGTGCCTGGAGTCCCCGGTGGGCCTACGAGCAGTACTTC CAWSPRWAYEQYF
- TRBJ2-5 - TRBV6-6 TGTGCCAGCAGTCCAGGGTCAGAGACCCAGTACTTC CASSPGSETQYF
- TRBJ1-2 - TRBV2 TGTGCCAGCAGTGAAGTCTCAGGGAGCACCTTC CASSEVSGSTF